Given below is one T cell receptor (beta chain) in context. There is no known antigen for this receptor. Nothing much larger sits one base from this clone, and base qualities are not available. Unfractionated whole blood was collected in Tempus Blood RNA tubes, and total RNA was extracted from that blood. About 5 healthy volunteers served as TCR sequencing controls and were bled at day 0, 2 weeks and 6 weeks. The entry originates in a study of human T cells and chemical hapten exposure (dated by TCRdb to the early 2020s). Describing the broader study: Libraries were combined into a pool for sequencing, and differences in TCR yield between samples came mainly from small differences in library volumes within the pool. The study tracked peripheral blood TCR repertoire changes in vivo during primary and secondary sensitization to the hapten diphenylcyclopropenone (DPC) in alopecia patients. For every blood RNA sample, sequencing covered both the TCR alpha and TCR beta chains.

The CDR3 runs 14 amino acids, cysteine and phenylalanine included. Only CDR3 DNA remains: 42 bases, in frame from the first base. CDR1 and CDR2 (SGHRS, YFSETQ) derive from the germline V gene. V was cut back by 4 bases and J by 4 bases, leaving a gap of 14 bases between them. The investigation overall reported the following: After repeated subsampling, changes were observed in the strength of the expansion versus patch-test correlation and in the threshold at which the correlation became significant. No change with DPC sensitization was found in the number of TCRs above 1 in 1000 frequency, and no evidence of global repertoire structure alterations was found.

Library preparation was by 5' RACE. Reads for this sample came from an Illumina MiSeq. Library preparation attached unique molecular identifiers to individual cDNA molecules for quantitative, reproducible TCR counting. In the paper's pipeline: Samples had a median of about 96,000 TCRs, with a range from roughly 23,224 to 700,000. V, J and CDR3 annotation of the TCR reads was carried out using the Decombinator software suite. For the PS versus PT1 abundance plots, all samples were subsampled to the same number of TCRs (28,000). Expanded TCRs were defined as absent before sensitization and observed at least eight times at the 2-week time point. TCRdb applied fastp at Q25 and MiXCR to the public reads, then kept only in-frame beta chains. CDR3 protein sequences are deduplicated, and each keeps its most common genes and DNA. TCRdb's processing, not the study's, gives the V and J calls here. Within this sample are more than 75,000 distinct CDR3 sequences, with 15% to 20% of them counted one time only. Approximately 6.3% of the sample rests with the top ten.

The clonotype was recovered from a female donor in good health. The rearranged segments are TRBV5-1 and TRBJ1-1, with TRBD1 as a weak D call on 6 bases. The nucleotide sequence reads TGCGCCAGCAGCCTAACAGGGTACCCCACTGAAGCTTTCTTT. The translation is CASSLTGYPTEAFF.